The TCR beta chain described here comes from a study of blood T cell repertoires in COVID-19. This table comes from immunoSEQ multiplex PCR, and its TCRdb copy is limited to in-frame clones, with some not included. The sample yields some 67,000 clones, over 70% seen once. Only one count was recorded for this clone. From germline, CDR1 is MGHRA and CDR2 YSYEKL. The CDR3 spans 14 residues. V lost 2 bases, J lost 2 bases, and 10 bases lay in between. This TCR was sampled from a man aged 45 to 65 with active COVID-19. The chain links TRBV4-1 to TRBJ2-7; tentatively, D is TRBD2 (5 bases). Sequencing used peripheral blood. The CDR3 loop is CASSQIPGTYEQYF. The CDR3 DNA reads as TGCGCCAGCAGCCAAATTCCGGGAACCTACGAGCAGTACTTC.